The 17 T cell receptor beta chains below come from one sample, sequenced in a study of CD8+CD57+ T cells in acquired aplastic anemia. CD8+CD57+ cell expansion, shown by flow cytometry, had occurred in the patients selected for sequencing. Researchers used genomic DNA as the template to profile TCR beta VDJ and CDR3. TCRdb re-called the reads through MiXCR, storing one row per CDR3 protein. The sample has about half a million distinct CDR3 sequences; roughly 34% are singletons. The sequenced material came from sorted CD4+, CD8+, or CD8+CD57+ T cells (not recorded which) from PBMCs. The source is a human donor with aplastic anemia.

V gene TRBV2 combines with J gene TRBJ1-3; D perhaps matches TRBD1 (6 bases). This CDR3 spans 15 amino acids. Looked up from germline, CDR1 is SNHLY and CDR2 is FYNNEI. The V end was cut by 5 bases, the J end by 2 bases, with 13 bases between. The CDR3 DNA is TGTGCCAGCAGTTCTACGACAGGTGCTGGAAACACCATATATTTT. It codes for CASSSTTGAGNTIYF.

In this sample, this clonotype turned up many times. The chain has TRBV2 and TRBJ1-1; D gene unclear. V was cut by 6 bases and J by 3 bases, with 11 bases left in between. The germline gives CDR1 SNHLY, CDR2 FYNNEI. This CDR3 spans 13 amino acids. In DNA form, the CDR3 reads TGTGCCAGCAGCGTTCTCTACTACACTGAAGCTTTCTTT. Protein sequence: CASSVLYYTEAFF.

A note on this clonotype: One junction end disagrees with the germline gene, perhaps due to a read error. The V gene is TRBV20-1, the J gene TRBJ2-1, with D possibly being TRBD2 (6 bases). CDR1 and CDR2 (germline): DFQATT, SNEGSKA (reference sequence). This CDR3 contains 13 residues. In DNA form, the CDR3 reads TGCAGTGCTTGGACTACCGAGAGCAATGGGCAGTTCTTC. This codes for CSAWTTESNGQFF.

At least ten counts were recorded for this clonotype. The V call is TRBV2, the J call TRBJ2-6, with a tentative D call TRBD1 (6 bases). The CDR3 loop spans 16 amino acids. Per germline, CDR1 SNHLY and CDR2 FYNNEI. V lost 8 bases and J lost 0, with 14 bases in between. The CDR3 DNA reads TGTGCCAGCTCTAAAGACAGGCCCTCTGGGGCCAACGTCCTGACTTTC. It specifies CASSKDRPSGANVLTF. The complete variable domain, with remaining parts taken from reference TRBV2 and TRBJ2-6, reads EPEVTQTPSHQVTQMGQEVILRCVPISNHLYFYWYRQILGQKVEFLVSFYNNEISEKSEIFDDQFSVERPDGSNFTLKIRSTKLEDSAMYFCASSKDRPSGANVLTFGAGSRLTVL.

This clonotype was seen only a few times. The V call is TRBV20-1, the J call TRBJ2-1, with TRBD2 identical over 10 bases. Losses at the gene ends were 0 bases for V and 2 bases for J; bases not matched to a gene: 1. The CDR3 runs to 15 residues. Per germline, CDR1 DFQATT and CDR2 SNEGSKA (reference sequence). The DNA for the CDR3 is TGCAGTGCTAGAGACACTAGCGGGGCCTACAATGAGCAGTTCTTC. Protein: CSARDTSGAYNEQFF.

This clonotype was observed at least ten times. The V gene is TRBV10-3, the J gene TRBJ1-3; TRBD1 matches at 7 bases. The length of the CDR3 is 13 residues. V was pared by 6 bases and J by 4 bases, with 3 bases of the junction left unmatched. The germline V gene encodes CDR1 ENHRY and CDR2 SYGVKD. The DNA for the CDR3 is TGTGCCATCAGCGGGACAGAGGGAAACACCATATATTTT. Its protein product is CAISGTEGNTIYF.

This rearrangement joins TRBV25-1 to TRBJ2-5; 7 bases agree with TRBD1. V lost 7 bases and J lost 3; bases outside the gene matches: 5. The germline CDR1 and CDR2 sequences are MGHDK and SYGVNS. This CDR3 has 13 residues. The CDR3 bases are TGTGCCAGCACCGACAGGGTTGAAGAGACCCAGTACTTC. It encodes CASTDRVEETQYF. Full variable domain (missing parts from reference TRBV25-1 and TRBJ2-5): EADIYQTPRYLVIGTGKKITLECSQTMGHDKMYWYQQDPGMELHLIHYSYGVNSTEKGDLSSESTVSRIRTEHFPLTLESARPSHTSQYLCASTDRVEETQYFGPGTRLLVL.

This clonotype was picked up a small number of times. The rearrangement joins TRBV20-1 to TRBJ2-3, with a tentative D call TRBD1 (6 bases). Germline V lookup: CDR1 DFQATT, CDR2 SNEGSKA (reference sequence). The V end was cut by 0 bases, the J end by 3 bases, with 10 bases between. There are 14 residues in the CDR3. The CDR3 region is CSAREYRVTDTQYF. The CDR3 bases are TGCAGTGCTAGAGAATACAGGGTGACAGATACGCAGTATTTT.

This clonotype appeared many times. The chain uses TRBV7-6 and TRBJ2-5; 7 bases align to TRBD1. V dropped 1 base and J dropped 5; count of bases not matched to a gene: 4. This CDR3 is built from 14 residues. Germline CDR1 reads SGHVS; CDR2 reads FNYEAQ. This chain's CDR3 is CASSLVRGMETQYF. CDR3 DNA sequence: TGTGCCAGCAGCTTAGTCAGGGGGATGGAGACCCAGTACTTC.

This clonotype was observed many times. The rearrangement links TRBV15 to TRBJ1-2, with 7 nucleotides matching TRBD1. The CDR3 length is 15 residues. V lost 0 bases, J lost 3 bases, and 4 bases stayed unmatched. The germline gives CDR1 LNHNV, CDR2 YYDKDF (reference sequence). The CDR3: CATSRDHDRDYGYTF. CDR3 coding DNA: TGTGCCACCAGCAGAGATCATGACAGGGACTATGGCTACACCTTC.

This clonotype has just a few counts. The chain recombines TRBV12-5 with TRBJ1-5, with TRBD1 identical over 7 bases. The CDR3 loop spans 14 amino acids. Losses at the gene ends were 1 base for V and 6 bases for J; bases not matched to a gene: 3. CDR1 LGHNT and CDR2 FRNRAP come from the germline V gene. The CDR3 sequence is CASGLEQGIQPQHF. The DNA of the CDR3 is TGTGCTAGTGGTTTGGAACAGGGGATTCAGCCCCAGCATTTT.

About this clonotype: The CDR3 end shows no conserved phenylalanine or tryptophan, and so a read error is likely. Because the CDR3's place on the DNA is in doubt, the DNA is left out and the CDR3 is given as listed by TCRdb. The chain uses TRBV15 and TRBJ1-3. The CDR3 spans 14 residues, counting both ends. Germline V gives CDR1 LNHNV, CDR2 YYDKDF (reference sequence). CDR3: CATYGVHSGNTIYL.

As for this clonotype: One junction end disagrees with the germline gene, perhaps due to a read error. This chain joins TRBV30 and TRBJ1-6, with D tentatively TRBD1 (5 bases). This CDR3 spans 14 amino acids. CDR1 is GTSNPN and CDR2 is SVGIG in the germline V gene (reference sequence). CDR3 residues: CARSVNSGIEPLHF. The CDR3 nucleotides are TGTGCCCGGAGTGTGAACTCAGGGATTGAACCCCTCCACTTT.

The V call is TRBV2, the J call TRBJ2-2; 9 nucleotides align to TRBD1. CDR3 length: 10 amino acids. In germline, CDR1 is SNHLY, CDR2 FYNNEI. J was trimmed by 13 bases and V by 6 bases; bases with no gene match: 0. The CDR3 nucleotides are TGTGCCAGCAGGGACAGGGGGCTGTTTTTT. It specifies CASRDRGLFF.

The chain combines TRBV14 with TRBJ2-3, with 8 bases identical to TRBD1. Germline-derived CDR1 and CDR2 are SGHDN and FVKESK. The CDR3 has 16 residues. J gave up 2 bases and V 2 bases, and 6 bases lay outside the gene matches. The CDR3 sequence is CASSQTPDRVTDTQYF. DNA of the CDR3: TGTGCCAGCAGCCAAACGCCGGACAGGGTCACAGATACGCAGTATTTT.

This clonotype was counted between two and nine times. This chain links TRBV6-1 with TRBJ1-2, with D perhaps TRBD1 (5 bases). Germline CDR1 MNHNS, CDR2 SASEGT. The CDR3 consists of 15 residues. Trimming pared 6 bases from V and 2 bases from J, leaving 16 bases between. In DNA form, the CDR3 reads TGTGCCAGCAGGGAGAACCCCGGGACGAACTATGGCTACACCTTC. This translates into CASRENPGTNYGYTF.

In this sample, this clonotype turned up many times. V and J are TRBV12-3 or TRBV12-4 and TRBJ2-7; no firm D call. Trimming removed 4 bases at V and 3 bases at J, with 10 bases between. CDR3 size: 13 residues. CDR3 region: CASSYLVGYEQYF. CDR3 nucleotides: TGTGCCAGCAGTTATCTGGTGGGCTACGAGCAGTACTTC.